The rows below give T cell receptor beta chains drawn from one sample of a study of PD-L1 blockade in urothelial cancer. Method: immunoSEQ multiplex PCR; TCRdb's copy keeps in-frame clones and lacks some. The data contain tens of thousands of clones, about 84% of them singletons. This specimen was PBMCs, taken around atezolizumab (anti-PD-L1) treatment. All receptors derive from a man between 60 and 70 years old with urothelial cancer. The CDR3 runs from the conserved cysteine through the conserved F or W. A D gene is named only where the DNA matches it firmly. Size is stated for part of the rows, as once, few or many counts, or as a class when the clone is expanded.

CDR3nt: TGTGCCAGCTTTTACGGGGGGGGCTACAATGAGCAGTTCTTC
CDR3aa: CASFYGGGYNEQFF
abundance: few
j_gene: TRBJ2-1
v_gene: TRBV18
d_gene: TRBD2
len: 14

CDR3nt: TGTGCCAGCAGCCAGTCCGGGAACGAGCAGTACTTC
CDR3aa: CASSQSGNEQYF
abundance: .
j_gene: TRBJ2-7
v_gene: TRBV7-6
d_gene: .
len: 12

CDR3nt: TGTGCCAGCAGCTTAGGGACAGGGTACGAGACCCAGTACTTC
CDR3aa: CASSLGTGYETQYF
abundance: few
j_gene: TRBJ2-5
v_gene: TRBV5-4
d_gene: TRBD1
len: 14

CDR3nt: TGCGCCAGCAGCCTCAGTGGGACAGGGGAGACCCAGTACTTC
CDR3aa: CASSLSGTGETQYF
abundance: .
j_gene: TRBJ2-5
v_gene: TRBV4-1
d_gene: TRBD1
len: 14

CDR3nt: TGTGCCAGCTCGGAACAGGTTGCAACTAATGAAAAACTGTTTTTT
CDR3aa: CASSEQVATNEKLFF
abundance: .
j_gene: TRBJ1-4
v_gene: TRBV18
d_gene: .
len: 15

CDR3nt: TGTGCCTGGAGTGTAGAGGGACAGGGCGTTCGGTACGAGCAGTACTTC
CDR3aa: CAWSVEGQGVRYEQYF
abundance: .
j_gene: TRBJ2-7
v_gene: TRBV30
d_gene: TRBD1
len: 16

CDR3nt: TGTGCCAGCAGCCCACAGGGAAATCAGCCCCAGCATTTT
CDR3aa: CASSPQGNQPQHF
abundance: .
j_gene: TRBJ1-5
v_gene: TRBV7-2
d_gene: .
len: 13

CDR3nt: TGTGCCAGCAGTTTCGACAGGAGACTTAGCACAGATACGCAGTATTTT
CDR3aa: CASSFDRRLSTDTQYF
abundance: .
j_gene: TRBJ2-3
v_gene: TRBV6-5
d_gene: .
len: 16

CDR3nt: TGTGCCAGCAGCCGAGGTAGGACTGAAGCTTTCTTT
CDR3aa: CASSRGRTEAFF
abundance: .
j_gene: TRBJ1-1
v_gene: TRBV11-1
d_gene: .
len: 12

CDR3nt: TGTGCCAGCATCATTACTGGAGCGAACACCGGGGAGCTGTTTTTT
CDR3aa: CASIITGANTGELFF
abundance: few
j_gene: TRBJ2-2
v_gene: TRBV28
d_gene: .
len: 15

CDR3nt: TGTGCCAGCAGCTTGAGTTTGGGGGCCACCTACGAGCAGTACTTC
CDR3aa: CASSLSLGATYEQYF
abundance: .
j_gene: TRBJ2-7
v_gene: TRBV5-4
d_gene: .
len: 15

CDR3nt: TGTGCCAGCAGCTTAAGGGGCCAGCGGGGGAGCACAGATACGCAGTATTTT
CDR3aa: CASSLRGQRGSTDTQYF
abundance: .
j_gene: TRBJ2-3
v_gene: TRBV11-3
d_gene: TRBD2
len: 17

CDR3nt: TGCAGCGTCGAAGGTACTGAGACCTACGAGCAGTACTTC
CDR3aa: CSVEGTETYEQYF
abundance: .
j_gene: TRBJ2-7
v_gene: TRBV29-1
d_gene: .
len: 13

CDR3nt: TGTGCCAGCAGTTTGACGGGACAGGGCTTAAATAGGGCTAATGAAAAACTGTTTTTT
CDR3aa: CASSLTGQGLNRANEKLFF
abundance: .
j_gene: TRBJ1-4
v_gene: TRBV27
d_gene: TRBD1
len: 19

CDR3nt: TGTGCCAGCAGCCTCCGGGACTTTGGCAATCAGCCCCAGCATTTT
CDR3aa: CASSLRDFGNQPQHF
abundance: .
j_gene: TRBJ1-5
v_gene: TRBV5-8
d_gene: .
len: 15

CDR3nt: TGCGCCAGCACCGTGACAGGGGGCAGGGAAAAACTGTTTTTT
CDR3aa: CASTVTGGREKLFF
abundance: .
j_gene: TRBJ1-4
v_gene: TRBV5-1
d_gene: TRBD1
len: 14

CDR3nt: TGCGCCAGCAGCTTTCTGGCGGGGGGTGTAAACACCGGGGAGCTGTTTTTT
CDR3aa: CASSFLAGGVNTGELFF
abundance: .
j_gene: TRBJ2-2
v_gene: TRBV5-1
d_gene: TRBD2
len: 17

CDR3nt: TGCGCCAGCAGCCAGTTATTGCCAGCCTACGAGCAGTACTTC
CDR3aa: CASSQLLPAYEQYF
abundance: .
j_gene: TRBJ2-7
v_gene: TRBV4-3
d_gene: .
len: 14

CDR3nt: TGCGCCAGCAGCCAAGTTCCCGGACAGTCCAATGAGCAGTTCTTC
CDR3aa: CASSQVPGQSNEQFF
abundance: .
j_gene: TRBJ2-1
v_gene: TRBV4-1
d_gene: .
len: 15

CDR3nt: TGTGCCAGCAGCCAAGATCCAAGCGGGAACGGCAATGAGCAGTTCTTC
CDR3aa: CASSQDPSGNGNEQFF
abundance: .
j_gene: TRBJ2-1
v_gene: TRBV4-2
d_gene: TRBD2
len: 16

CDR3nt: TGTGCCAGCAGCAAAGCGGGACAGGTCGGCCTCAAGACGGACGCGAACACCGGGGAGCTGTTTTTT
CDR3aa: CASSKAGQVGLKTDANTGELFF
abundance: .
j_gene: TRBJ2-2
v_gene: TRBV21-1
d_gene: .
len: 22

CDR3nt: TGTGCCAGCACACACAGGACCCGTAATGAAAAACTGTTTTTT
CDR3aa: CASTHRTRNEKLFF
abundance: .
j_gene: TRBJ1-4
v_gene: TRBV5-6
d_gene: .
len: 14

CDR3nt: TGTGCCAGCAGCGACAGGGGATACGAGCAGTACTTC
CDR3aa: CASSDRGYEQYF
abundance: few
j_gene: TRBJ2-7
v_gene: TRBV28
d_gene: TRBD1
len: 12

CDR3nt: TGTGCCAGTAGTCGGGGGGAGAATCAGCCCCAGCATTTT
CDR3aa: CASSRGENQPQHF
abundance: .
j_gene: TRBJ1-5
v_gene: TRBV19
d_gene: .
len: 13

CDR3nt: TGTGCCAGCAGCTTTCGAGCGGTGGGTGCGGGGGAGCAGTACTTC
CDR3aa: CASSFRAVGAGEQYF
abundance: .
j_gene: TRBJ2-7
v_gene: TRBV5-4
d_gene: .
len: 15

CDR3nt: TGTGCCAGTAGTCCCCGGGACAGGGGGTACTCCCAGACCGCTGAAGCTTTCTTT
CDR3aa: CASSPRDRGYSQTAEAFF
abundance: .
j_gene: TRBJ1-1
v_gene: TRBV19
d_gene: TRBD1
len: 18

CDR3nt: TGCGCCAGCAGCCCCCGGACAGGGGATAGTGGCTACACCTTC
CDR3aa: CASSPRTGDSGYTF
abundance: .
j_gene: TRBJ1-2
v_gene: TRBV5-1
d_gene: TRBD1
len: 14

CDR3nt: TGTGCCAGCAGCTCCAGGGTCACTGAAGCTTTCTTT
CDR3aa: CASSSRVTEAFF
abundance: few
j_gene: TRBJ1-1
v_gene: TRBV5-6
d_gene: .
len: 12

CDR3nt: TGTGCCAGCAGCCCTAGGACAGGGGCGACAACTAATGAAAAACTGTTTTTT
CDR3aa: CASSPRTGATTNEKLFF
abundance: .
j_gene: TRBJ1-4
v_gene: TRBV4-2
d_gene: TRBD1
len: 17

CDR3nt: TGTGCCAGCAGAGTGGGACTAGCGGGAGTCGCTGAGCAGTTCTTC
CDR3aa: CASRVGLAGVAEQFF
abundance: .
j_gene: TRBJ2-1
v_gene: TRBV28
d_gene: TRBD2
len: 15

CDR3nt: TGTGCCAGCAGTTACTCCGGGGACTATAGCAATCAGCCCCAGCATTTT
CDR3aa: CASSYSGDYSNQPQHF
abundance: .
j_gene: TRBJ1-5
v_gene: TRBV6-5
d_gene: .
len: 16

CDR3nt: TGTGCCAGCAGTTACGCTACAGGCGGCCAGCCCCAGCATTTT
CDR3aa: CASSYATGGQPQHF
abundance: .
j_gene: TRBJ1-5
v_gene: TRBV6-5
d_gene: .
len: 14

CDR3nt: TGTGCCAGCAATGAGGCGGTCACGGCAGCGCAGTATTTT
CDR3aa: CASNEAVTAAQYF
abundance: few
j_gene: TRBJ2-3
v_gene: TRBV2
d_gene: .
len: 13

CDR3nt: TGTGCCAGCAGGGGACTAGCGGGGGAATATACGCAGTATTTT
CDR3aa: CASRGLAGEYTQYF
abundance: .
j_gene: TRBJ2-3
v_gene: TRBV7-9
d_gene: TRBD2
len: 14

CDR3nt: TGCAGCGTAAGGGGGGGGGCGGTGGACGAGCAGTACTTC
CDR3aa: CSVRGGAVDEQYF
abundance: .
j_gene: TRBJ2-7
v_gene: TRBV29-1
d_gene: .
len: 13

CDR3nt: TGTGCCTGGGATTATTTAAAGGGACAGGGGGCCTCTCGCTACACCTTC
CDR3aa: CAWDYLKGQGASRYTF
abundance: .
j_gene: TRBJ1-2
v_gene: TRBV30
d_gene: TRBD1
len: 16

CDR3nt: TGTGCCAGCAGCCCACTAATTGGGGCCAACGTCCTGACTTTC
CDR3aa: CASSPLIGANVLTF
abundance: .
j_gene: TRBJ2-6
v_gene: TRBV6-5
d_gene: .
len: 14